The 23 T cell receptor beta chains reported below all come from one sample, sequenced in a study of T cells after yellow fever vaccination (dated by TCRdb to about 2019). The library was built by means of 5' RACE. Sequencing instrument: Illumina HiSeq 2500. Starting from the raw public reads, TCRdb applied fastp trimming at Q25, assembled clones with MiXCR and retained in-frame beta chains. Rows matching on CDR3 protein sequence are summarized as one entry with the most common DNA and genes. Recorded for this sample are tens of thousands of distinct CDR3 sequences; approximately 7% of them occurred a single time. About 32% of the sample lies in the top ten. This specimen's treatment or condition label, per the study, means: live attenuated yellow fever vaccine strain. Specimen: CD8+ T cells sorted from PBMCs, collected 5 days after the first yellow fever vaccination. Every receptor here comes from a man younger than 35 who received the YFV17D yellow fever vaccine.

The chain combines TRBV9 with TRBJ1-2; weak D call: TRBD1 (5 bases). The CDR3 is made up of 14 amino acids. Trimming left V 4 bases short and J 0 bases short, with 10 bases between. Germline CDR1 and CDR2: SGDLS and YYNGEE. The CDR3 DNA reads TGTGCCAGCAGCTTTCGGACACCTAACTATGGCTACACCTTC. Its protein is CASSFRTPNYGYTF.

The chain joins TRBV18 to TRBJ2-1; 7 bases fit TRBD1. The CDR3 is made up of 16 amino acids. Unmatched junction bases numbered 10, after V lost 3 bases and J lost 5 bases. The germline gives CDR1 KGHSH, CDR2 LQKENI. In nucleotides, the CDR3 is TGTGCCAGCTCACCGAGCAGGGGGAATACCGACAATGAGCAGTTCTTC. Encoded protein: CASSPSRGNTDNEQFF. Using reference TRBV18 and TRBJ2-1 for the parts outside the CDR3, the full variable domain is NAGVMQNPRHLVRRRGQEARLRCSPMKGHSHVYWYRQLPEEGLKFMVYLQKENIIDESGMPKERFSAEFPKEGPSILRIQQVVRGDSAAYFCASSPSRGNTDNEQFFGPGTRLTVL.

This clonotype was picked up a small number of times. The chain employs TRBV9 and TRBJ2-3, with 8 bases lining up with TRBD2. This CDR3 region has 16 residues. V lost 4 bases, J lost 1 base, and 8 bases stayed unmatched. Germline V CDR1 and CDR2: SGDLS, YYNGEE. The CDR3 bases are TGTGCCAGCAGCATCTCTAGCGGGTTGCGCACAGATACGCAGTATTTT. This codes for CASSISSGLRTDTQYF. Filled out from reference TRBV9 and TRBJ2-3, the complete variable domain reads DSGVTQTPKHLITATGQRVTLRCSPRSGDLSVYWYQQSLDQGLQFLIQYYNGEERAKGNILERFSAQQFPDLHSELNLSSLELGDSALYFCASSISSGLRTDTQYFGPGTRLTVL.

This clonotype appeared many times. The V and J genes are TRBV15 and TRBJ2-5; D gene unclear. Germline V CDR1 and CDR2: LNHNV, YYDKDF (reference sequence). The V and J ends lost 0 bases and 2 bases respectively, with 10 bases between them. The CDR3 runs 15 residues. CDR3 nucleotides: TGTGCCACCAGCAGAGATCCCCGGGTTCAAGAGACCCAGTACTTC. This codes for CATSRDPRVQETQYF.

Only a few counts were recorded for this clonotype. The chain carries TRBV5-1 and TRBJ1-2, with 7 bases matching TRBD1. The CDR3 loop spans 13 amino acids. Per germline, CDR1 SGHRS and CDR2 YFSETQ. Trimming cost V 4 bases and J 8 bases; bases outside gene matches: 8. The CDR3 coding sequence is TGCGCCAGCAGCGCTACAGGGGCCGACGGCTACACCTTC. It specifies CASSATGADGYTF.

V usage is TRBV5-1 and J usage is TRBJ2-1; 14 bases are shared with TRBD2. The V and J ends lost 2 bases and 10 bases, in that order; junction bases with no gene match: 8. CDR3 size: 16 residues. Germline V lookup: CDR1 SGHRS, CDR2 YFSETQ. CDR3 in amino acids: CASSFKQGTSGGEQFF. CDR3 nucleotides: TGCGCCAGCAGCTTCAAACAAGGGACTAGCGGGGGCGAGCAGTTCTTC. The variable domain in full, with the rest retrieved from reference TRBV5-1 and TRBJ2-1, is KAGVTQTPRYLIKTRGQQVTLSCSPISGHRSVSWYQQTPGQGLQFLFEYFSETQRNKGNFPGRFSGRQFSNSRSEMNVSTLELGDSALYLCASSFKQGTSGGEQFFGPGTRLTVL.

In its sample, this clonotype was seen a few times. V gene TRBV6-2 or TRBV6-3 combines with J gene TRBJ1-2, with 8 bases that match TRBD1. This CDR3 contains 15 residues. V gave up 2 bases and J gave up 7 bases; unmatched junction bases: 9. The germline CDR1 and CDR2 sequences are MNHEY and SVGEGT. Here the CDR3 reads CASSYPSGQGAGYTF. CDR3 in DNA: TGTGCCAGCAGTTACCCCTCCGGACAGGGTGCTGGCTACACCTTC.

This clonotype was seen ten or more times. This sequence joins TRBV12-3 or TRBV12-4 and TRBJ2-7, with TRBD2 matching 13 bases. V shed 5 bases and J 4 bases; nucleotides not matched to a gene: 5. The CDR3 loop spans 15 amino acids. The CDR3 nucleotides read TGTGCCAGCAGTCACTCGACTAGCGGGGGGTACGAGCAGTACTTC. Protein: CASSHSTSGGYEQYF.

The chain uses TRBV10-3 and TRBJ2-7; possibly TRBD1 or TRBD2 for D (5 bases each). The CDR3 is 22 residues long. Germline CDR1 is ENHRY and CDR2 is SYGVKD. The V gene lost 0 bases and the J gene lost 2 bases, with 32 bases spanning the gap. Written as DNA, the CDR3 is TGTGCCATCAGTGAGTCGATTTTGGGCAGGGTGCAGCTTCGGGGTGAAACCTACGAGCAGTACGTC. This codes for CAISESILGRVQLRGETYEQYV.

The chain carries TRBV10-3 and TRBJ1-2, with D unresolved. Germline CDR1 ENHRY, CDR2 SYGVKD. The V end was cut by 6 bases, the J end by 2 bases, with 13 bases between. This CDR3 is 14 amino acids long. The CDR3 region has the DNA TGTGCCATCAGGAAGGAAAACGGAAACTATGGCTACACCTTC. Translation gives CAIRKENGNYGYTF.

V usage is TRBV29-1 and J usage is TRBJ1-1, with no clear D. The CDR3 runs to 12 residues. The germline CDR1 and CDR2 sequences are SQVTM and ANQGSEA. The V end was cut by 4 bases, the J end by 1 base, with 7 bases between. The CDR3: CSVGSANTEAFF. Here the CDR3 DNA reads TGCAGCGTTGGTTCAGCGAACACTGAAGCTTTCTTT. The entire variable domain, with the rest obtained from reference TRBV29-1 and TRBJ1-1, is as follows: SAVISQKPSRDICQRGTSLTIQCQVDSQVTMMFWYRQQPGQSLTLIATANQGSEATYESGFVIDKFPISRPNLTFSTLTVSNMSPEDSSIYLCSVGSANTEAFFGQGTRLTVV.

This rearrangement joins TRBV6-2 or TRBV6-3 to TRBJ1-1; a possible D gene is TRBD1 (5 bases). Germline CDR1 reads MNHEY; CDR2 reads SVGEGT. V lost 2 bases, J lost 1 base, and 11 bases lay in between. The CDR3 covers 15 residues. The DNA of the CDR3 is TGTGCCAGCAGTTACCCACAGGTCCCGAACACTGAAGCTTTCTTT. Its translation is CASSYPQVPNTEAFF.

This clonotype was seen ten or more times. This rearrangement joins TRBV29-1 to TRBJ1-4; D is unclear. V was cut by 4 bases and J by 6 bases, with 18 bases left in between. The CDR3 runs 15 residues. Per germline, CDR1 SQVTM and CDR2 ANQGSEA. This CDR3 reads CSVGGVTARDEKLFF. Here the CDR3 DNA reads TGCAGCGTTGGGGGAGTTACGGCGCGTGATGAAAAACTGTTTTTT. The variable domain in full, completed from reference TRBV29-1 and TRBJ1-4, reads SAVISQKPSRDICQRGTSLTIQCQVDSQVTMMFWYRQQPGQSLTLIATANQGSEATYESGFVIDKFPISRPNLTFSTLTVSNMSPEDSSIYLCSVGGVTARDEKLFFGSGTQLSVL.

In DNA form, the CDR3 reads TGTGCCAGCTCACCCTCTAACACTGAAGCTTTCTTT. It specifies CASSPSNTEAFF. The gene calls are TRBV18 and TRBJ1-1; D is undetermined. The CDR3 extends over 12 amino acids. Trimming took off 3 bases at V and 2 bases at J, with 4 bases between the two ends. The germline V gene has CDR1 KGHSH and CDR2 LQKENI.

This clonotype came up a few times. V and J are TRBV19 and TRBJ1-4; D is unresolved. CDR1 is LNHDA, CDR2 SQIVND, per germline (reference sequence). The CDR3 is 14 residues long. V was shortened by 3 bases and J by 8 bases, with 13 bases between the two germline ends. CDR3 DNA: TGTGCCAGTAGTATTCGTGGTTTACGCGAAAAACTGTTTTTT. It is translated as CASSIRGLREKLFF. The whole variable domain, remainder taken from reference TRBV19 and TRBJ1-4, is DGGITQSPKYLFRKEGQNVTLSCEQNLNHDAMYWYRQDPGQGLRLIYYSQIVNDFQKGDIAEGYSVSREKKESFPLTVTSAQKNPTAFYLCASSIRGLREKLFFGSGTQLSVL.

The CDR3 spells CASSRTSGGWDEQFF. The CDR3 region has the DNA TGTGCCAGCAGCCGGACTAGCGGGGGTTGGGATGAGCAGTTCTTC. This chain uses TRBV3-1 with TRBJ2-1; 13 nucleotides align to TRBD2. Germline CDR1 is LGHDT and CDR2 is YNNKEL (reference sequence). With 4 bases clipped from V and 8 bases from J, the junction kept 5 bases outside the gene matches. The CDR3 is made up of 15 amino acids.

The chain carries TRBV3-1 and TRBJ2-5, with 11 bases lining up with TRBD2. Looked up from germline, CDR1 is LGHDT and CDR2 is YNNKEL (reference sequence). The J segment lost 5 bases and the V segment lost 1 base, leaving 9 bases of the junction unmatched. This CDR3 comprises 17 residues. CDR3 nucleotides: TGTGCCAGCAGCCAAGCCACCGCTAGCGGGGGGTTGGAGACCCAGTACTTC. This codes for CASSQATASGGLETQYF.

This clonotype was counted ten times or more. This rearrangement joins TRBV10-3 to TRBJ1-6, with TRBD1 matching 11 bases. Germline CDR1 ENHRY, CDR2 SYGVKD. With 6 bases clipped from V and 5 bases from J, the junction kept 3 bases outside the gene matches. This CDR3 comprises 15 residues. The CDR3 bases are TGTGCCATCAGGAGGGACAGGGGGGATAATTCACCCCTCCACTTT. It encodes CAIRRDRGDNSPLHF.

This chain connects TRBV9 to TRBJ2-3; no reliable D call. Trimming took 3 bases from V and 3 from J, leaving 11 bases between them. This CDR3 is built from 14 residues. CDR1 is SGDLS and CDR2 is YYNGEE in the germline V gene. This CDR3 is CASSGGKLTDTQYF. CDR3 DNA: TGTGCCAGCAGCGGTGGGAAGTTGACAGATACGCAGTATTTT.

This clonotype was observed many times. The chain employs TRBV7-6 and TRBJ2-5, with D possibly matching TRBD2 (6 bases). This CDR3 spans 14 amino acids. V was cut by 2 bases and J by 5 bases, with 12 bases left in between. Germline-derived CDR1 and CDR2 are SGHVS and FNYEAQ. Written as DNA, the CDR3 is TGTGCCAGCAGCTTAAGTCAGAGCGGGGAGACCCAGTACTTC. This codes for CASSLSQSGETQYF.

The sample holds many counts of this clonotype. This chain joins TRBV19 and TRBJ2-1; no clear D. The CDR3 loop spans 12 amino acids. Between the trimmed V and J ends, which lost 9 bases and 8 bases, there was a span of 14 bases. Germline CDR1 LNHDA, CDR2 SQIVND (reference sequence). CDR3 sequence (DNA): TGTGCCAGCCTAGAGCCCCCCCATGAGCAGTTCTTC. Residues: CASLEPPHEQFF.

J is TRBJ1-1 and V is TRBV6-1; D is perhaps TRBD1 (5 bases). With 7 bases removed from V and 5 bases from J, the gap between germline ends came to 17 bases. Germline V CDR1 and CDR2: MNHNS, SASEGT. This CDR3 has 14 amino acids. CDR3 in amino acids: CASTSGGRGTEAFF. The DNA for the CDR3 is TGTGCCAGCACCTCCGGGGGGAGAGGGACTGAAGCTTTCTTT.

This clonotype was found a few times. The chain recombines TRBV10-1 with TRBJ2-3, with 8 nucleotides matching TRBD1. The V gene's germline CDR1 is WNHNN and CDR2 SYGVQD (reference sequence). The trim removed 0 bases at V and 0 bases at J, leaving 11 bases unmatched. The length of the CDR3 is 19 residues. The CDR3 DNA is TGCGCCAGCAGTGAGTCGCACCCCTCACAGGGGGAAAGCACAGATACGCAGTATTTT. Translated: CASSESHPSQGESTDTQYF.